Listed here are 8 T cell receptor beta chains from one sample, sequenced in a study of OX40 agonist ivuxolimab in advanced cancers. TCRdb's table, derived via immunoSEQ multiplex PCR, lists solely in-frame clones and lacks some. The data contain 55,000 to 70,000 clones, 85% of them singletons. The sequencing used CD4+ or CD8+ T cells sorted from blood, collected in a trial of the OX40 agonist ivuxolimab. The receptor source for this set is an adult with an advanced solid tumor such as melanoma, head and neck, liver or kidney cancer.

V usage is TRBV28 and J usage is TRBJ2-7; 7 bases agree with TRBD1. Germline lookup yields CDR1 MDHEN and CDR2 SYDVKM. V trimming: 7 bases; J trimming: 2 bases; junction bases outside the gene matches: 5. This CDR3 has 13 amino acids. The chain's CDR3 is CASTPTGAYEQYF. The CDR3 nucleotides are TGTGCCAGCACCCCTACAGGGGCCTACGAGCAGTACTTC.

V and J are TRBV7-2 and TRBJ2-5; 10 bases align to TRBD2. Germline V gives CDR1 SGHTA, CDR2 FQGNSA. V lost 5 bases, J lost 4 bases, and 7 bases stayed unmatched. This CDR3 spans 15 amino acids. The CDR3 region has the DNA TGTGCCAGCAGCCCGGTAGCGGGAGGAGGAGAGACCCAGTACTTC. As protein: CASSPVAGGGETQYF.

The V gene is TRBV6-5, the J gene TRBJ1-3; no clear D. From germline, CDR1 is MNHEY and CDR2 SVGAGI. Trimming removed 6 bases at V and 0 bases at J, with 9 bases between. The length of the CDR3 is 14 residues. CDR3 residues: CASSARYSGNTIYF. CDR3 DNA: TGTGCCAGCAGCGCCCGGTACTCTGGAAACACCATATATTTT.

The V and J genes are TRBV6-5 and TRBJ2-7; 8 bases agree with TRBD1. Germline V gene data show CDR1 as MNHEY and CDR2 as SVGAGI. This CDR3 has 15 residues. The V segment lost 6 bases and the J segment 2 bases; nucleotides outside the gene matches: 9. CDR3 sequence (DNA): TGTGCCAGCAGCCCCAGGGGACAGGAAGCCTACGAGCAGTACTTC. This translates into CASSPRGQEAYEQYF.

The chain carries TRBV9 and TRBJ2-1, with D maybe TRBD2 (6 bases). From germline, CDR1 is SGDLS and CDR2 YYNGEE. CDR3 length: 16 residues. Trimming left V 0 bases short and J 4 bases short, with 14 bases between. The CDR3 loop reads CASSVEGGGMYNEQFF. The CDR3 DNA reads as TGTGCCAGCAGCGTAGAAGGAGGCGGGATGTACAATGAGCAGTTCTTC.

A word on this clone: Mismatch with germline at one junction end may stem from a read error. The chain couples TRBV5-1 to TRBJ2-6; 7 bases agree with TRBD1. Germline V lookup: CDR1 SGHRS, CDR2 YFSETQ. The CDR3 spans 13 residues. The CDR3 bases are TGCGCCTGCAGGGGGACCGGGGCCAACGTCCTGACTTTC. Translated: CACRGTGANVLTF.

The chain uses TRBV30 and TRBJ2-7; 7 nucleotides line up with TRBD2. There are 13 residues in the CDR3. V gave up 3 bases and J gave up 6 bases; unmatched junction bases: 8. From germline, CDR1 is GTSNPN and CDR2 SVGIG (reference sequence). CDR3 region: CAWSRTSDGEQYF. In nucleotides, the CDR3 is TGTGCCTGGAGCCGGACTAGTGATGGCGAGCAGTACTTC.

The rearrangement links TRBV4-2 to TRBJ1-5; 8 bases are shared with TRBD1. Germline CDR1 and CDR2: LGHNA and YNFKEQ. Unmatched junction bases numbered 28, after V lost 2 bases and J lost 10 bases. The CDR3 has 21 amino acids. CDR3 nucleotide sequence: TGTGCCAGCAGCCAACCTAGGGCACAACATAACCCCCAGGGGGCGAATAAACCCCAGCATTTT. Translated, it gives CASSQPRAQHNPQGANKPQHF.